The clone carrying this TCR beta chain was found a few times. As yet, its antigen is unknown. V trimming: 3 bases; J trimming: 6 bases; junction bases outside the gene matches: 9. The germline gives CDR1 DFQATT, CDR2 SNEGSKA (reference sequence). CDR3 length equals 15 residues. TCRdb re-called the reads with MiXCR, one entry per CDR3 protein. The table lists roughly 310,000 distinct CDR3 sequences, 25% to 35% of them singletons. The sample comes from a study of T cell repertoires in cytomegalovirus infection. The chain couples TRBV20-1 to TRBJ2-3; 10 bases map to TRBD2. Sequenced here: cultured PBMCs, sampled from culture after CMV antigen stimulation. The receptor's source is a human donor in good health (CMV status not recorded). Some clones in this sample may be carry-over from other donors' samples. The CDR3 reads CSASGGTSVPDTQYF. CDR3 sequence (DNA): TGCAGTGCTAGTGGTGGGACTAGCGTCCCGGATACGCAGTATTTT.